These 5 T cell receptor beta chains were all obtained from the same sample, sequenced in a study of vaccination and CD4 T cells after COVID-19. Their recognized antigens are unknown. CD4+ T cells that had been cultured provided DNA sequenced with the Oncomine TCR Beta short-read assay. TCRdb recomputed calls from the PCR reads with MiXCR, one row per CDR3 protein. Of about 18,000 distinct CDR3 sequences detected, approximately 47% appear once; the ten largest clones hold about a fifth. Treatment here: 10-day PBMC culture with coronavirus spike peptide pools or control peptides (ViraFEST assay). The sequencing here drew on CD4+ T cells from blood, cultured in vitro, taken before SARS-CoV-2 vaccination. The receptors here all came from a human donor who received a COVID-19 vaccine.

The CDR3 is CASSSTDRGGTSNQPQHF. The CDR3 bases are TGTGCCAGCAGCTCCACGGACAGGGGTGGGACTAGCAATCAGCCCCAGCATTTT. The rearrangement links TRBV7-9 to TRBJ1-5; 9 bases align to TRBD1. Looked up from germline, CDR1 is SEHNR and CDR2 is FQNEAQ (reference sequence). After removal of 4 bases from V and 0 bases from J, the junction contained 10 bases not matched to a gene. The CDR3 totals 18 residues.

The CDR3 loop reads CASSIPDREGFGGNQPQHF. The CDR3 DNA follows: TGTGCCAGTAGTATTCCCGACAGGGAGGGCTTTGGTGGCAATCAGCCCCAGCATTTT. This chain connects TRBV19 to TRBJ1-5; TRBD1 matches at 7 bases. This CDR3 is built from 19 residues. J lost 2 bases, V lost 3 bases, and 16 bases had no gene match. Looked up from germline, CDR1 is LNHDA and CDR2 is SQIVND (reference sequence).

The genes are TRBV4-2 and TRBJ2-3; no firm D call. CDR3 length: 16 residues. Trimming took off 2 bases at V and 4 bases at J, with 16 bases between the two ends. CDR1 and CDR2 from the germline V gene are LGHNA and YNFKEQ. The CDR3 nucleotides read TGTGCCAGCAGCCAACTTTCGCTTGGCGGCTCAGATACGCAGTATTTT. Residues: CASSQLSLGGSDTQYF.

The V and J genes are TRBV2 and TRBJ1-2; no reliable D call. V was trimmed by 5 bases and J by 2 bases, leaving 9 bases between them. The CDR3 loop spans 13 amino acids. Germline V gives CDR1 SNHLY, CDR2 FYNNEI. The CDR3 bases are TGTGCCAGCAGTACTGAACCAAACTATGGCTACACCTTC. Translation: CASSTEPNYGYTF.

This chain joins TRBV6-1 and TRBJ1-2; D is uncertain. Germline V gene lookup returns CDR1 MNHNS and CDR2 SASEGT. CDR3 size: 12 residues. V lost 6 bases, J lost 2 bases, and 7 bases lay in between. CDR3 residues: CASRDGNYGYTF. CDR3 bases: TGTGCCAGCAGGGACGGCAACTATGGCTACACCTTC.